This is a list of T cell receptor beta chains from one sample in a study of cytomegalovirus exposure and HLA in healthy donors. Using immunoSEQ multiplex PCR, the repertoire was profiled, and TCRdb retains in-frame clones only, with some absent. Here the sample spans about 150,000 clones, 86% being singletons. Sequenced input: PBMCs. The receptors originated from a man in his late teens or twenties in good health and CMV-seropositive. Each CDR3 is given with its conserved first and last residue. Fields, in order: V gene, CDR3 length, D gene, J gene, clone size, CDR3 DNA, CDR3 protein. The D gene is left open where the match is weak. Clone size is given for some rows only: seen once, a few or many times, or a class if the clone is expanded.

TRBV13,15,NA,TRBJ1-5,NA,TGTGCCAGCAGCTTAGGCCCGTCAGGCAATCAGCCCCAGCATTTT,CASSLGPSGNQPQHF
TRBV29-1,15,NA,TRBJ1-1,NA,TGCAGCGTTGATAACTGGGGGCAGAGAAAGACTGAAGCTTTCTTT,CSVDNWGQRKTEAFF
TRBV18,16,NA,TRBJ2-3,NA,TGTGCCAGCTCACCCCTTTCGGGAGACCCGAGAGATACGCAGTATTTT,CASSPLSGDPRDTQYF
TRBV13,13,NA,TRBJ2-2,NA,TGTGCCAGCAGCTTAAGTAGCACCGGGGAGCTGTTTTTT,CASSLSSTGELFF
TRBV19,15,NA,TRBJ2-7,NA,TGTGCCAGTAGTCCCACCCCGGACACCTCGGGCGAGCAGTACTTC,CASSPTPDTSGEQYF
TRBV6-6,13,NA,TRBJ2-7,once,TGTGCCAGCCGACTCCGGGACTCCTACGAGCAGTACTTC,CASRLRDSYEQYF
TRBV19,14,TRBD1,TRBJ2-7,NA,TGTGCCAGTAGTTTTCCGGACAGGTCCGCCGAGCAGTACTTC,CASSFPDRSAEQYF
TRBV4-3,15,NA,TRBJ2-5,NA,TGCGCCAGCAGCCAGTGGGGAGCGCCTCAAGAGACCCAGTACTTC,CASSQWGAPQETQYF
TRBV10-3,16,NA,TRBJ2-2,NA,TGTGCCATCAGTGATCCAGGCCCTCAAAGCACCGGGGAGCTGTTTTTT,CAISDPGPQSTGELFF
TRBV7-2,14,NA,TRBJ1-1,NA,TGTGCCAGCAGCTCCGGACAGCTGAACACTGAAGCTTTCTTT,CASSSGQLNTEAFF
TRBV18,16,NA,TRBJ1-5,NA,TGTGCCAGCTCACCACGGGGTTTAGGGGGCAATCAGCCCCAGCATTTT,CASSPRGLGGNQPQHF
TRBV5-1,14,NA,TRBJ2-5,NA,TGCGCCAGCAGCTTGAACCCAACGCGGGAGACCCAGTACTTC,CASSLNPTRETQYF
TRBV9,13,NA,TRBJ2-3,NA,TGTGCCAGCAGCGTAGCCGGCACAGATACGCAGTATTTT,CASSVAGTDTQYF
TRBV7-6,15,NA,TRBJ1-5,NA,TGTGCCAGCAGCCGATCGGACAGAGGCAATCAGCCCCAGCATTTT,CASSRSDRGNQPQHF
TRBV7-9,16,NA,TRBJ2-2,NA,TGTGCCAGCAGCTTAGCGGGTCGGGTGGCCACCGGGGAGCTGTTTTTT,CASSLAGRVATGELFF
TRBV18,14,NA,TRBJ1-4,NA,TGTGCCAGCTCACACTTTGCAACTAATGAAAAACTGTTTTTT,CASSHFATNEKLFF
TRBV5-1,16,NA,TRBJ1-3,NA,TGCGCCAGCAGCCTCGGACGGAGGGCGGTAGGAAACACCATATATTTT,CASSLGRRAVGNTIYF